The source of this T cell receptor (beta chain) is a study of CD8 T cells in ankylosing spondylitis (dated by TCRdb to about 2017). The study in broad terms: To find TCR variants linked to disease, the study profiled T cell receptor beta repertoires in ankylosing spondylitis patients and healthy donors. Samples of peripheral blood were taken, and for ankylosing spondylitis patients, synovial fluid was collected as well. The full study cohort comprised approximately 23 ankylosing spondylitis patients and some 110 healthy donors. The full study reports these points: A TCR beta motif made up of several highly homologous amino acid variants appeared to be characteristic of blood from ankylosing spondylitis patients. The disease-linked clones were reported to be significantly enriched in matched synovial fluid samples from ankylosing spondylitis patients. The disease-linked clones had a CD8+ phenotype and were found at relatively low frequencies in peripheral blood. Some motif variants had previously been reported in the synovial fluid and blood of reactive arthritis patients, which suggests shared mechanisms of disease initiation.

This clonotype was seen just once. This receptor's antigen is unknown. Base qualities were left out, and no much larger clone turns up one base away. A lone read is weak support. From the cysteine up to the phenylalanine, the CDR3 has a length of 15 residues. Kept here is only the CDR3 DNA, which spans 45 bases and is read in frame from base 1. From a lookup of the germline V gene, CDR1 and CDR2 are SGHTA and FQGNSA. V is pared back by 1 base and J by 3 bases, with 9 bases lying between the germline termini. The reads were generated on an Illumina HiSeq 2500. TCR beta libraries were prepared by quantitative 5'-RACE with molecular barcodes. For the original study's pipeline: A new computational method, built on a probabilistic model of VDJ rearrangement, was used to identify disease-linked TCR variants. TCRdb's own reprocessing of the public reads used fastp at Q25 and MiXCR and kept productive beta chains. CDR3 protein sequences are deduplicated, and each keeps its most common genes and DNA. The V and J calls here are based on TCRdb, not the publication. Across this sample there are 85,000 to 100,000 distinct CDR3 sequences, with 8.5% to 9% seen only once. The top ten clonotypes cover just over 5% of the sample.

Rearrangement joined TRBV7-2 to TRBJ1-4; the best D guess is TRBD1, with 5 bases matching. The TCR originated in a male donor with ankylosing spondylitis or in good health (not recorded which). Sequenced material: blood, either unsorted or a sorted T cell fraction (not recorded which). The DNA reads as follows: TGTGCCAGCAGCTTAGGGGGGGGGTCTAATGAAAAACTGTTTTTT. This yields the protein CASSLGGGSNEKLFF.